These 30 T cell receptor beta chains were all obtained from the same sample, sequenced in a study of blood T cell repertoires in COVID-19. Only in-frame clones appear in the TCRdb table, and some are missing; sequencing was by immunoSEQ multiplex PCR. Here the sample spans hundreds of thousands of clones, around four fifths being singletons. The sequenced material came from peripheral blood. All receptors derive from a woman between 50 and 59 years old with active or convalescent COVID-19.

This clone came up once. Here the CDR3 DNA reads TGCGCCAGCAAGAGCGGGTACCAAGAGACCCAGTACTTC. It specifies CASKSGYQETQYF. The chain is built from TRBV5-1 and TRBJ2-5, with a possible D match to TRBD2 (6 bases). From germline, CDR1 is SGHRS and CDR2 YFSETQ. Trimming removed 6 bases at V and 0 bases at J, with 9 bases between. The CDR3 extends over 13 amino acids. Supplemented by reference TRBV5-1 and TRBJ2-5, the full variable domain reads KAGVTQTPRYLIKTRGQQVTLSCSPISGHRSVSWYQQTPGQGLQFLFEYFSETQRNKGNFPGRFSGRQFSNSRSEMNVSTLELGDSALYLCASKSGYQETQYFGPGTRLLVL.

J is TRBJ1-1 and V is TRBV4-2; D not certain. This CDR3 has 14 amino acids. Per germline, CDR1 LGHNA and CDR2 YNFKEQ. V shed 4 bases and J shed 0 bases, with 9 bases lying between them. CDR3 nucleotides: TGTGCCAGCAGCCCTCGGTCCGTGAACACTGAAGCTTTCTTT. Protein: CASSPRSVNTEAFF.

CDR3 sequence: CATSDLLRPYEQYF. CDR3 DNA sequence: TGTGCCACCAGTGATTTGCTTCGTCCCTACGAGCAGTACTTC. The chain links TRBV24-1 to TRBJ2-7; D gene uncertain. This CDR3 has 14 amino acids. Germline CDR1 and CDR2: KGHDR and SFDVKD. The ends were cut back, 0 bases at V and 2 bases at J, with 7 bases in the middle.

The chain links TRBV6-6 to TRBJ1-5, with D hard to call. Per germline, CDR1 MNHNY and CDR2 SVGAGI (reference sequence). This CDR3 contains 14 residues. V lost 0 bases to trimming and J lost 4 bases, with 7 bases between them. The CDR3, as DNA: TGTGCCAGCAGTTACTCCGGCGGGAATCAGCCCCAGCATTTT. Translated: CASSYSGGNQPQHF.

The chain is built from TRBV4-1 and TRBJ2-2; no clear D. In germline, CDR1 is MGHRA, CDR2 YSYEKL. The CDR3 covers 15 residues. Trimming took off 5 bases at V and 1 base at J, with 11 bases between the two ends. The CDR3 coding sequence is TGCGCCAGCAGCGGTCGACAAGAGAACACCGGGGAGCTGTTTTTT. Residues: CASSGRQENTGELFF.

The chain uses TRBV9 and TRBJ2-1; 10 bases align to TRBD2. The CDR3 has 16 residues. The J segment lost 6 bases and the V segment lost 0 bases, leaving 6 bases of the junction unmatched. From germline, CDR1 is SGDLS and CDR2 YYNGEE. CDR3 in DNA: TGTGCCAGCAGCGTAGAACTAGCGGGACCGGTCAATGAGCAGTTCTTC. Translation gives CASSVELAGPVNEQFF.

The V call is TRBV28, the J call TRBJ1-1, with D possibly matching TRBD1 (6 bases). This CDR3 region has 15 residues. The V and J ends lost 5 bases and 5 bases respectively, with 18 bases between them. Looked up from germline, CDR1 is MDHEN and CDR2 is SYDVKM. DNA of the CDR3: TGTGCCAGCAGTCTATCACAGGGTAGGTGGACTGAAGCTTTCTTT. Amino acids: CASSLSQGRWTEAFF.

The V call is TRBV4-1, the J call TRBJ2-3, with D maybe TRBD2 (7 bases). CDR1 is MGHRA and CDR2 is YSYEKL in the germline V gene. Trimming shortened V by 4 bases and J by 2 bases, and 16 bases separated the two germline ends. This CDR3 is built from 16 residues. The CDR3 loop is CASSPGVAGLTDTQYF. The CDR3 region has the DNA TGCGCCAGCAGCCCAGGGGTAGCGGGCCTCACAGATACGCAGTATTTT.

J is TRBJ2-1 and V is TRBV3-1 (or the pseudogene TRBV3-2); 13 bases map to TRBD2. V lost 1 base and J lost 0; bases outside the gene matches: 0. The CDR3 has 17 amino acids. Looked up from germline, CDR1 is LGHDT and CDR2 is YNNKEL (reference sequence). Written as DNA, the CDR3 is TGTGCCAGCAGCCAAGGGACTAGCGGGAGCTCCTACAATGAGCAGTTCTTC. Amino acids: CASSQGTSGSSYNEQFF.

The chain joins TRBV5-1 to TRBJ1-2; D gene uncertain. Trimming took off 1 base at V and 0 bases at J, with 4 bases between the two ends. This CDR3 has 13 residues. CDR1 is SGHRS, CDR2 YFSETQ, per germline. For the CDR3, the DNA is TGCGCCAGCAGCTTGCTTCCTAACTATGGCTACACCTTC. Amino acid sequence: CASSLLPNYGYTF.

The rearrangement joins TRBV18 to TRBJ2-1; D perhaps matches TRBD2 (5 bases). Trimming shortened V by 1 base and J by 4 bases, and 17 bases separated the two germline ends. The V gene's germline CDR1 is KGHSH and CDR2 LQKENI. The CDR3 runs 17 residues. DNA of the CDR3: TGTGCCAGCTCACCACTCAGCGGCCACTCCGCATACAATGAGCAGTTCTTC. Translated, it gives CASSPLSGHSAYNEQFF.

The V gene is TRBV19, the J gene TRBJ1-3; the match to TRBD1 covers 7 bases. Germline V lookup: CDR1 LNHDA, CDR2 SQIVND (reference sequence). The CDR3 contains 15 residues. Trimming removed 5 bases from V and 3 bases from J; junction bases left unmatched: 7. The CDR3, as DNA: TGTGCCAGTAGTCCCCGGACAGGAGTTGGAAACACCATATATTTT. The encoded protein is CASSPRTGVGNTIYF.

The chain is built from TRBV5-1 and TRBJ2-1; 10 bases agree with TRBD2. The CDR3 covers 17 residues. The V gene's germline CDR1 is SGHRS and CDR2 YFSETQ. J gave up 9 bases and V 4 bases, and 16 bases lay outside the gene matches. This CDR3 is CASSTGLAVNKVGEQFF. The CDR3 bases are TGCGCCAGCAGCACAGGACTAGCGGTTAACAAGGTCGGTGAGCAGTTCTTC.

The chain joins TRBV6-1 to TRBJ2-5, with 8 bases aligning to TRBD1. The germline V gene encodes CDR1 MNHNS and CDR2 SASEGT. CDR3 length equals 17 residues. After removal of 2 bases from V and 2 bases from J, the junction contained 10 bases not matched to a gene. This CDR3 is CASSEMSWGTGQETQYF. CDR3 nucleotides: TGTGCCAGCAGTGAAATGAGTTGGGGGACAGGTCAAGAGACCCAGTACTTC.

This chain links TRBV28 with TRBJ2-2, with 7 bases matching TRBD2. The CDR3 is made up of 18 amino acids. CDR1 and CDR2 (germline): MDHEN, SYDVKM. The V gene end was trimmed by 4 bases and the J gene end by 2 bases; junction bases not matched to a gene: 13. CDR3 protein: CASSSPPSGTFNTGELFF. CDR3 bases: TGTGCCAGCAGTTCACCCCCCAGCGGGACTTTCAACACCGGGGAGCTGTTTTTT.

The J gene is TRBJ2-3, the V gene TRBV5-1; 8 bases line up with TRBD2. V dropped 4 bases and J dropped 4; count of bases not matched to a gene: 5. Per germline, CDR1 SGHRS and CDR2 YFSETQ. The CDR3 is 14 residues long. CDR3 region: CASSPWTSSDTQYF. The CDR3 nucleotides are TGCGCCAGCAGCCCTTGGACTAGCTCAGATACGCAGTATTTT.

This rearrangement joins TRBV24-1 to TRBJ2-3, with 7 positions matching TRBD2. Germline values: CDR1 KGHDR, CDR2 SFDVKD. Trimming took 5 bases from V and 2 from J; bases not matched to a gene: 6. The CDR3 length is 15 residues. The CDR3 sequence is CATSGAGRYTDTQYF. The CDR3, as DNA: TGTGCCACCAGTGGAGCGGGAAGATACACAGATACGCAGTATTTT.

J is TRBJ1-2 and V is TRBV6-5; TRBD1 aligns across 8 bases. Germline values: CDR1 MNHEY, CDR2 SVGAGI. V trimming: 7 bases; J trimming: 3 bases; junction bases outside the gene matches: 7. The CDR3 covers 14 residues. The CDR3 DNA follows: TGTGCCAGCACCTTAAGGACAGGGTACTATGGCTACACCTTC. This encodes CASTLRTGYYGYTF.

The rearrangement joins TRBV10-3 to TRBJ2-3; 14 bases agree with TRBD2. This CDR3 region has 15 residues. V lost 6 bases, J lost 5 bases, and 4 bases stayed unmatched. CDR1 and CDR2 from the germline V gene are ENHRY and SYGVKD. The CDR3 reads CAISSGTSGRDTQYF. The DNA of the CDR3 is TGTGCCATCAGCTCCGGGACTAGCGGGAGAGATACGCAGTATTTT.

In DNA, the CDR3 is TGTGCCAGCAGTCCCGCGGGGACTAGCACAGATACGCAGTATTTT. It specifies CASSPAGTSTDTQYF. The V call is TRBV6-8, the J call TRBJ2-3, with D perhaps TRBD2 (6 bases). The V end was cut by 5 bases, the J end by 0 bases, with 12 bases between. The CDR3 length is 15 residues. Germline CDR1 reads MNHGY; CDR2 reads SAAAGT.

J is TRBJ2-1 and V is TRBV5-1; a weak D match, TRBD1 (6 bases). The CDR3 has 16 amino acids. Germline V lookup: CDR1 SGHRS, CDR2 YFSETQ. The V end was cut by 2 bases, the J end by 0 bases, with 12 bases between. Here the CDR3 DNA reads TGCGCCAGCAGCTTACAGGGTTTAAGCTCCTACAATGAGCAGTTCTTC. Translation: CASSLQGLSSYNEQFF.

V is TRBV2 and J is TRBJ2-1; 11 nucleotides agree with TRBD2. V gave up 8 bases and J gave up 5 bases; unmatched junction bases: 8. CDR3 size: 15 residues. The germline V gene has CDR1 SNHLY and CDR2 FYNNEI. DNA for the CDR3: TGTGCCAGCCAGAGGACTAGCGGGCAACACAATGAGCAGTTCTTC. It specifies CASQRTSGQHNEQFF.

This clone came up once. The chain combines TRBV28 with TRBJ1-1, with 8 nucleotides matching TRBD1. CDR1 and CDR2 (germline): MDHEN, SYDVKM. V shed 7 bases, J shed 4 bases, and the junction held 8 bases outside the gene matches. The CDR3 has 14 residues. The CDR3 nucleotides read TGTGCCAGCACCGAGGACAGGGCGGGCACTGAAGCTTTCTTT. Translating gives CASTEDRAGTEAFF.

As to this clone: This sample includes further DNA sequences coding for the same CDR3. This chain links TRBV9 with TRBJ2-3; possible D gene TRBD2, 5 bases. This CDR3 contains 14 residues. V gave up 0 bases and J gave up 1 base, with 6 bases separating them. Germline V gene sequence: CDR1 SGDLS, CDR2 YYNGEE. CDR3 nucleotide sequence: TGTGCCAGCAGCGTAGGAGGGCGCACAGATACGCAGTATTTT. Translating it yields CASSVGGRTDTQYF.

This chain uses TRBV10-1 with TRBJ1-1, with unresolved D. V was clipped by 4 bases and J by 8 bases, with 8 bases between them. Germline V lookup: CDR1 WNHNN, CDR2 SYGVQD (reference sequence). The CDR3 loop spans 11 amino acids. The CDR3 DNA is TGCGCCAGCAGTGTGGGCCGAGAAGCTTTCTTT. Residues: CASSVGREAFF.

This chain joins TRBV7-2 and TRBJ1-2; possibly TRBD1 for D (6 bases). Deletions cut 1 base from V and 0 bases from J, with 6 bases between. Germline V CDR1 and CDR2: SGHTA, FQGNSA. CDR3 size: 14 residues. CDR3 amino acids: CASSLGTANYGYTF. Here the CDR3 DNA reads TGTGCCAGCAGCTTAGGGACAGCTAACTATGGCTACACCTTC.

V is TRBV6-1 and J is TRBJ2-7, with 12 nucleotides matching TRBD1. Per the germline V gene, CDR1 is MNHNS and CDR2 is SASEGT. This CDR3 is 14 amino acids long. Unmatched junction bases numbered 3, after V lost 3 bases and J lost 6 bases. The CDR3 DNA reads TGTGCCAGCAGTGACGGGGACAGGGGGCTCGAGCAGTACTTC. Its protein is CASSDGDRGLEQYF.

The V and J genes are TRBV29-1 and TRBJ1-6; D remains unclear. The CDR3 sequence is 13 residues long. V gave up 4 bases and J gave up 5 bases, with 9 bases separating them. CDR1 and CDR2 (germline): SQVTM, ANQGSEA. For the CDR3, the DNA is TGCAGCGTTGGCCGCGATCATAATTCACCCCTCCACTTT. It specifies CSVGRDHNSPLHF.

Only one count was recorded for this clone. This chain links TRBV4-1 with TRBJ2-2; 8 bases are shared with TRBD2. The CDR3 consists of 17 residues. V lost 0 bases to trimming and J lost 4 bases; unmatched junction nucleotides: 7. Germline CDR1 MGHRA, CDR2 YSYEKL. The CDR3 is CASSQDQREWSTGELFF. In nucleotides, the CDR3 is TGCGCCAGCAGCCAAGATCAGCGGGAGTGGAGCACCGGGGAGCTGTTTTTT.

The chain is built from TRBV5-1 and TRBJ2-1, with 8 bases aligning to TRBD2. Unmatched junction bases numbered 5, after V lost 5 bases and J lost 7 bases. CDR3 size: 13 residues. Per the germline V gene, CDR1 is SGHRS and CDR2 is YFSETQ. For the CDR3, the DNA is TGCGCCAGCAGGGTAACTAGCGGAAATGAGCAGTTCTTC. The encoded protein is CASRVTSGNEQFF.